This T cell receptor beta chain stems from a study of Ad26.COV2.S vaccination and SARS-CoV-2 variants. Notes on the study in general: In TCR breadth and depth analyses, total T cell responses may have been underestimated. Placebo recipients and vaccine recipients were similar in non-spike TCR breadth.

V was trimmed by 0 bases and J by 0 bases, leaving 13 bases between them. Germline V gene lookup returns CDR1 GTSNPN and CDR2 SVGIG (reference sequence). The length of the CDR3 is 16 residues. The treatment here: 15 to 20 received Ad26.COV2.S at low or high dose, single or two shots; several received placebo; per-sample allocation not given. Vaccine and placebo recipients were sampled on day 63 after the first injection. Data came from immunoSEQ multiplex PCR; TCRdb stores just in-frame clones and leaves some out. The repertoire includes approximately 420,000 clones, around 89% of them detected once, and approximately 4% sits in the top ten. On this clone: Its cognate antigen is unknown.

The chain couples TRBV30 to TRBJ2-3; D gene ambiguous. The TCR originated in a person between 18 and 65 years old who received the Ad26.COV2.S COVID-19 vaccine or a placebo. This sample comprised peripheral blood, obtained in a trial of Ad26.COV2.S vaccine versus placebo. This CDR3 reads CAWSVRNNPSTDTQYF. For the CDR3, the DNA is TGTGCCTGGAGTGTACGAAACAACCCTAGCACAGATACGCAGTATTTT.